This TCR beta chain stems from a study of radiation and T cells in renal cell carcinoma. CDR3 length equals 13 residues. The V gene lost 7 bases and the J gene lost 7 bases, with 11 bases spanning the gap. CDR1 LNHDA and CDR2 SQIVND come from the germline V gene (reference sequence). The repertoire was sequenced with immunoSEQ multiplex PCR; TCRdb's copy has only in-frame clones and lacks some. The data hold approximately 150,000 clones, with around nine tenths observed a single time. Time point meaning: blood 4 weeks post-SBRT, at nephrectomy. Noted treatment: 15 Gy SBRT to primary tumor, nephrectomy 4 weeks later. Blood was sampled at baseline, 2 weeks and 4 weeks after SBRT. This renal cell carcinoma was of the clear cell type.

V is TRBV19 and J is TRBJ1-6; TRBD1 is a possible D gene (5 bases). The input for sequencing was blood, taken from a patient whose treatment included radiotherapy and nephrectomy. The receptor's source is a woman in her 50s with renal cell carcinoma. The CDR3 loop is CASTGTLNSPLHF. The CDR3 DNA sequence: TGTGCCAGTACCGGGACGTTAAATTCACCCCTCCACTTT.